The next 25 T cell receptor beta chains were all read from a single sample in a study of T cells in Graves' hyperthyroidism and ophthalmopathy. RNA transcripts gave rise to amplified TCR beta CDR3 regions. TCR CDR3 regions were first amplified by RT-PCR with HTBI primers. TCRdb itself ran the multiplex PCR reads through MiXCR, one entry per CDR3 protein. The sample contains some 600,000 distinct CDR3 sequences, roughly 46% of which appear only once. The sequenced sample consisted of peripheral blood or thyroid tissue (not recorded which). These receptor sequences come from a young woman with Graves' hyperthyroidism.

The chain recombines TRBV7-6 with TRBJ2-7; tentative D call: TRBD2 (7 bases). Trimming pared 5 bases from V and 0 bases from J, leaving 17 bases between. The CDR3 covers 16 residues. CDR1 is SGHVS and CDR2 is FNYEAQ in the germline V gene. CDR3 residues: CASSQGNGGLSYEQYF. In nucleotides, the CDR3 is TGTGCCAGCAGCCAAGGGAACGGGGGGCTCTCCTACGAGCAGTACTTC.

CDR3 DNA sequence: TGTGCCAGCAGCAAATTAGCGGGAGCTGAGTCCGGGGAGCTGTTTTTT. Amino acids: CASSKLAGAESGELFF. This chain connects TRBV9 to TRBJ2-2; 9 bases fit TRBD2. Germline V lookup: CDR1 SGDLS, CDR2 YYNGEE. V was clipped by 4 bases and J by 6 bases; unmatched bases: 10. The CDR3 covers 16 residues.

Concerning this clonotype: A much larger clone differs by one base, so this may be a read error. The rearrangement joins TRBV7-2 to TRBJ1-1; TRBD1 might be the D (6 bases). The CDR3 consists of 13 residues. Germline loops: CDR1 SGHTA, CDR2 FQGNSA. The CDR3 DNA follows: TGTGTCAGCACCCCGGACAGGAACACTGAAGCTTTCTTT. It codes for CVSTPDRNTEAFF.

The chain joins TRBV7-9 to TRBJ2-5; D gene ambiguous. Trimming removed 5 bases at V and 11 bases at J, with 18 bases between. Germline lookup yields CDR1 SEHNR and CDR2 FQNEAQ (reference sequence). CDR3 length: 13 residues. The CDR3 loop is CASSEATTDTQYF. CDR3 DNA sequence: TGTGCCAGCAGCGAAGCGACCACAGATACGCAGTACTTC.

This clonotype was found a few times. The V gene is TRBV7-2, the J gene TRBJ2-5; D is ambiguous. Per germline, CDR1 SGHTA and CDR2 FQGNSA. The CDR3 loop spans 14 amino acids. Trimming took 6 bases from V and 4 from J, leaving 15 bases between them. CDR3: CASSQSGVRETQYF. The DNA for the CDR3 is TGTGCCAGCAGTCAGTCAGGCGTTCGAGAGACCCAGTACTTC.

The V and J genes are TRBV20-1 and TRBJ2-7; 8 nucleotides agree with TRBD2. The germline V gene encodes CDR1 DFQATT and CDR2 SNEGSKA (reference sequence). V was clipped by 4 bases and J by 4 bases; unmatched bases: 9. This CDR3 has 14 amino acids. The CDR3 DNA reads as TGCAGTGCTAAAGGCCGGGAGGGTTTTTACGAGCAGTACTTC. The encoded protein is CSAKGREGFYEQYF.

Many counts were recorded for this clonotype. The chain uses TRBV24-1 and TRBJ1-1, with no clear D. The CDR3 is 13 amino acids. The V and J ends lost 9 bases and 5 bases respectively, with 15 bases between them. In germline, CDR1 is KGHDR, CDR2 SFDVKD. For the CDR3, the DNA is TGTGCCACCCGCGGCGCCGGATCGACTGAAGCTTTCTTT. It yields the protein CATRGAGSTEAFF.

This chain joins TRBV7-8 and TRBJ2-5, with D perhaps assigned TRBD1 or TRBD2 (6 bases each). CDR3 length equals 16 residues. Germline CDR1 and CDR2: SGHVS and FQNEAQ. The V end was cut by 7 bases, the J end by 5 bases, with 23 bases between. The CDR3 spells CASNEQGRAGRETQYF. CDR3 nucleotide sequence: TGTGCCAGCAACGAACAGGGAAGAGCGGGTCGGGAGACCCAGTACTTC.

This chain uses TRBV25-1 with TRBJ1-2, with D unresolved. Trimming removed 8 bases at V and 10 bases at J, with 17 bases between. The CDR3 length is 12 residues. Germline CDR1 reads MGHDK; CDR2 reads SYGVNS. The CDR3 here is CASSPPSRYYTF. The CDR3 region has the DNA TGTGCCAGCTCACCACCTTCCCGGTACTACACCTTC.

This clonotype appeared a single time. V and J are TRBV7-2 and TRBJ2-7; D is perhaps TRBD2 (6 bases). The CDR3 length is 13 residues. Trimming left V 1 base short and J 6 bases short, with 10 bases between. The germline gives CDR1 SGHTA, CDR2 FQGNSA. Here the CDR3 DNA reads TGTGCCAGCAGCTTAGATTCGGGAGCCGAGCAGTACTTC. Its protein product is CASSLDSGAEQYF. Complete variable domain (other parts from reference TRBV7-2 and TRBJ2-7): GAGVSQSPSNKVTEKGKDVELRCDPISGHTALYWYRQSLGQGLEFLIYFQGNSAPDKSGLPSDRFSAERTGGSVSTLTIQRTQQEDSAVYLCASSLDSGAEQYFGPGTRLTVT.

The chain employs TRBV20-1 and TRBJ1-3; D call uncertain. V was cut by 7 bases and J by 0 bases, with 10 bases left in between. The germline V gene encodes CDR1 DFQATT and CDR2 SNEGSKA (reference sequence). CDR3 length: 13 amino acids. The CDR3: CSVPLNSGNTIYF. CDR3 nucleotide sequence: TGCAGTGTTCCTTTAAACTCTGGAAACACCATATATTTT.

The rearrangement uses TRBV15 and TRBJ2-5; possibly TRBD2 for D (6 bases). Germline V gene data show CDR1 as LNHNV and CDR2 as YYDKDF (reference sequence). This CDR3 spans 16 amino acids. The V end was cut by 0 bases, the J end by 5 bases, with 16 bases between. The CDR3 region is CATSRDGGAGRETQYF. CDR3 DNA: TGTGCCACCAGCAGAGATGGAGGCGCAGGGAGGGAGACCCAGTACTTC.

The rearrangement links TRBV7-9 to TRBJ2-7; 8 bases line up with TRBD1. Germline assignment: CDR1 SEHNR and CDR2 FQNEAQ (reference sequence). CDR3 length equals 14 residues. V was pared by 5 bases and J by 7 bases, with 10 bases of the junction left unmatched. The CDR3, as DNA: TGTGCCAGCAGCCATGGGACAGGTTCGGGAGAGCAGTACTTC. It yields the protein CASSHGTGSGEQYF.

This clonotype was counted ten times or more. The CDR3 here is CASSEAASGANVLTF. In DNA, the CDR3 is TGTGCCAGCAGTGAGGCGGCCTCTGGGGCCAACGTCCTGACTTTC. This rearrangement joins TRBV2 to TRBJ2-6; the D is unclear. In germline, CDR1 is SNHLY, CDR2 FYNNEI. V lost 3 bases and J 0 bases, leaving 6 bases between the germline ends. CDR3 size: 15 residues. The full variable domain, its missing parts supplied by reference TRBV2 and TRBJ2-6, is EPEVTQTPSHQVTQMGQEVILRCVPISNHLYFYWYRQILGQKVEFLVSFYNNEISEKSEIFDDQFSVERPDGSNFTLKIRSTKLEDSAMYFCASSEAASGANVLTFGAGSRLTVL.

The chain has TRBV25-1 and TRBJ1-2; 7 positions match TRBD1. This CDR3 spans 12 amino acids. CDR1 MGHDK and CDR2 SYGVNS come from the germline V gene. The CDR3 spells CARDRDSYGYTF. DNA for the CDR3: TGTGCTAGAGACCGGGACAGCTATGGCTACACCTTC.

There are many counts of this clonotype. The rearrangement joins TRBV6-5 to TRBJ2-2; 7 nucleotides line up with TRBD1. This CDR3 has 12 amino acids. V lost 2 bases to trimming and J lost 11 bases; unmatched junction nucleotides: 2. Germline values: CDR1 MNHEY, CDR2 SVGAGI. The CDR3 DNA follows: TGTGCCAGCAGTTACCGGACAGGAGAGCTGTTTTTT. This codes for CASSYRTGELFF.

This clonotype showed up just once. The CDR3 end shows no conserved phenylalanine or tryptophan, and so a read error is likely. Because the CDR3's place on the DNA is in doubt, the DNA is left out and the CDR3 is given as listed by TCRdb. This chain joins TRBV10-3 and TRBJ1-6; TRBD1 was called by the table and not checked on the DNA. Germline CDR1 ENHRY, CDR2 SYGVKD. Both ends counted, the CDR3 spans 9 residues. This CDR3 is CAISDQLTG.

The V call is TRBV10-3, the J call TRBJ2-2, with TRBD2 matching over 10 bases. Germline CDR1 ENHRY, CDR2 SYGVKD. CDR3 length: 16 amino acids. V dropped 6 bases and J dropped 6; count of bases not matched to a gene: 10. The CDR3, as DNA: TGTGCCATCAGGGGAGCTAGCGGGAGCTTGGCCGGGGAGCTGTTTTTT. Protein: CAIRGASGSLAGELFF.

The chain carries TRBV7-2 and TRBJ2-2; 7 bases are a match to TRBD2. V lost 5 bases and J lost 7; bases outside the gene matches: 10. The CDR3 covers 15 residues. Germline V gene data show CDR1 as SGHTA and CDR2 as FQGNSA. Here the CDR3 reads CASSLTSVSNGELFF. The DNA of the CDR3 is TGTGCCAGCAGCCTCACTAGCGTATCTAACGGGGAGCTGTTTTTT.

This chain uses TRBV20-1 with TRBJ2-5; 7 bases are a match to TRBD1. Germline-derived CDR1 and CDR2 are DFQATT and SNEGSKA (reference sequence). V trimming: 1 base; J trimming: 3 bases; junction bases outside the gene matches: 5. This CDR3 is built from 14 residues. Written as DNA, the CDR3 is TGCAGTGCTAGAGCGGGACAGTCTGAAGAGACCCAGTACTTC. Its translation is CSARAGQSEETQYF.

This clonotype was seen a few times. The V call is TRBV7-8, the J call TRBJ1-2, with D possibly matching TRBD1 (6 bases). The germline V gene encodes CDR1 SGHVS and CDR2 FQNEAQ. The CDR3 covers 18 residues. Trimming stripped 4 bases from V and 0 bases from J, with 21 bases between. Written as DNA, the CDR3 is TGTGCCAGCAGCTCTTCCCTCTATACAGGGATTACTAACTATGGCTACACCTTC. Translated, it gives CASSSSLYTGITNYGYTF.

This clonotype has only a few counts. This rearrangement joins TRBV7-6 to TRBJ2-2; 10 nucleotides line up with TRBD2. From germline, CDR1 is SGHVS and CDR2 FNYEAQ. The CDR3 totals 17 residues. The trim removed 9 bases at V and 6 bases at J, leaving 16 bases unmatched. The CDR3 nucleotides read TGTGCCAGTGGGCAGCGGGAGGGCCTAGTCATTCCCGGGGAGCTGTTTTTT. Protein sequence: CASGQREGLVIPGELFF.

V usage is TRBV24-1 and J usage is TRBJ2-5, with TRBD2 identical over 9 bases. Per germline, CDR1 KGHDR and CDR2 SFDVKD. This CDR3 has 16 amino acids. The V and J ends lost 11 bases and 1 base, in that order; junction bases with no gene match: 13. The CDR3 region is CASSLAASGTQETQYF. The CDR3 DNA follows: TGTGCCAGCAGCTTGGCGGCTAGCGGGACCCAAGAGACCCAGTACTTC.

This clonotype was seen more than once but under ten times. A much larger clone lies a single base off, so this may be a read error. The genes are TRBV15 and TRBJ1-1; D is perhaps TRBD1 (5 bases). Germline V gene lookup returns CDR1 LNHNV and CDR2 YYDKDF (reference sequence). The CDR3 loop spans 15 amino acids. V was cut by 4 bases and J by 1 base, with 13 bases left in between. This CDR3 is CATSTINQGNTEAFF. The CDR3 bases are TGTGCCACCAGCACCATAAACCAGGGGAACACTGAAGCTTTCTTT.

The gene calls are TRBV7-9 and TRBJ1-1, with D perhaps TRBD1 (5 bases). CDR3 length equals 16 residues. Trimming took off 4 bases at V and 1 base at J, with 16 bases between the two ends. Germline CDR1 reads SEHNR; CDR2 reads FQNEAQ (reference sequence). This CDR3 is CASSSSGGTENTEAFF. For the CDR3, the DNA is TGTGCCAGCAGCTCTAGCGGGGGGACCGAGAACACTGAAGCTTTCTTT.